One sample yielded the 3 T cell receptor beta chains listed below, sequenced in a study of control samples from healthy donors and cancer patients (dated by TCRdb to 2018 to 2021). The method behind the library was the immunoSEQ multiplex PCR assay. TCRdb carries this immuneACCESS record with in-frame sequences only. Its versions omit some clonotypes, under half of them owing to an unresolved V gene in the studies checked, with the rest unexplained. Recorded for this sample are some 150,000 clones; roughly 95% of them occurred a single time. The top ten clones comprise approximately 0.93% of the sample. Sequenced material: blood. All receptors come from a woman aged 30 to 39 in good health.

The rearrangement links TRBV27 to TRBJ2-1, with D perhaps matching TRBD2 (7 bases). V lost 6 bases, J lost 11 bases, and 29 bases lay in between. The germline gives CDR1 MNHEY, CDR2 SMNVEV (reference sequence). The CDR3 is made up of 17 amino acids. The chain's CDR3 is CASRPPISGGGHRKQFF. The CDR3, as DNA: TGTGCCAGCAGACCTCCTATTTCTGGGGGGGGGCACCGTAAGCAGTTCTTC.

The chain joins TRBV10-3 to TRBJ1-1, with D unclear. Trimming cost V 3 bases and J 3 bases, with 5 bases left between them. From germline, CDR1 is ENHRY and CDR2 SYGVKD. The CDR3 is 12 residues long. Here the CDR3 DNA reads TGTGCCATCAGTGAAAGTGACACTGAAGCTTTCTTT. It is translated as CAISESDTEAFF.

The CDR3 nucleotides read TGCGCCAGCAGCTTCGGGGGCGTCCCTACCTACGAGCAGTACTTC. Protein sequence: CASSFGGVPTYEQYF. V is TRBV5-1 and J is TRBJ2-7; D possibly uses TRBD1 or TRBD2 (6 bases each). CDR3 size: 15 residues. Germline V gives CDR1 SGHRS, CDR2 YFSETQ. V lost 2 bases, J lost 2 bases, and 14 bases lay in between.